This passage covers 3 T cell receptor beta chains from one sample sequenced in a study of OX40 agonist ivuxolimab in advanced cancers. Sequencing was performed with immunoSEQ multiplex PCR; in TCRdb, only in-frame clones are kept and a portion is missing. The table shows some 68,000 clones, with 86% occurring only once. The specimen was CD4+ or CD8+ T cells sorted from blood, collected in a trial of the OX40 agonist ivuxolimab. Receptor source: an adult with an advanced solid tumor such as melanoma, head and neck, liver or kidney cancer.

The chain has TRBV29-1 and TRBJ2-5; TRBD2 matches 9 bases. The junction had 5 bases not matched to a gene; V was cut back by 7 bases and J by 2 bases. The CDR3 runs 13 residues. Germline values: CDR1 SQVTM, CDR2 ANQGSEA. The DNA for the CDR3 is TGCAGCGGAATGACTAGCGGACAAGAGACCCAGTACTTC. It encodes CSGMTSGQETQYF.

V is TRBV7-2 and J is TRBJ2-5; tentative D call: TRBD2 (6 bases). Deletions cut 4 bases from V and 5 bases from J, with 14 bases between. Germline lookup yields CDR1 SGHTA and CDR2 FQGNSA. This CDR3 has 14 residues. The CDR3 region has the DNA TGTGCCAGCAGCTCCTCGGGGGTCCGGGAGACCCAGTACTTC. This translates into CASSSSGVRETQYF.

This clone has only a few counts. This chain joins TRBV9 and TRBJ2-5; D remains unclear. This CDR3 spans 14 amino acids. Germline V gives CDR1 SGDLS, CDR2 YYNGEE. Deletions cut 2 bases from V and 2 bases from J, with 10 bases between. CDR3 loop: CASSVEQTQETQYF. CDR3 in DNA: TGTGCCAGCAGCGTGGAACAGACTCAAGAGACCCAGTACTTC.